This T cell receptor beta chain was sequenced for a study of T-cell memory formation after mild COVID-19. CDR3 size: 13 residues. The germline V gene encodes CDR1 SNHLY and CDR2 FYNNEI. Trimming removed 8 bases from V and 10 bases from J, with 15 bases in between. Each CDR3 protein is one row after TCRdb ran MiXCR on the 5' RACE reads. This table has around 400,000 distinct CDR3 sequences, less than 25% appearing once. The rearrangement uses TRBV2 and TRBJ1-6, with a tentative D call TRBD1 (6 bases). Sequencing input: PBMCs or a T cell subset sorted from them (not recorded which). The receptor comes from an adult woman who had mild COVID-19 (a few samples of this study predate the infection). Cell type and time point are not known. CDR3 coding DNA: TGTGCCAGCTGGACCTCAGGGGCGTCACCCCTCCACTTT. Its protein product is CASWTSGASPLHF.